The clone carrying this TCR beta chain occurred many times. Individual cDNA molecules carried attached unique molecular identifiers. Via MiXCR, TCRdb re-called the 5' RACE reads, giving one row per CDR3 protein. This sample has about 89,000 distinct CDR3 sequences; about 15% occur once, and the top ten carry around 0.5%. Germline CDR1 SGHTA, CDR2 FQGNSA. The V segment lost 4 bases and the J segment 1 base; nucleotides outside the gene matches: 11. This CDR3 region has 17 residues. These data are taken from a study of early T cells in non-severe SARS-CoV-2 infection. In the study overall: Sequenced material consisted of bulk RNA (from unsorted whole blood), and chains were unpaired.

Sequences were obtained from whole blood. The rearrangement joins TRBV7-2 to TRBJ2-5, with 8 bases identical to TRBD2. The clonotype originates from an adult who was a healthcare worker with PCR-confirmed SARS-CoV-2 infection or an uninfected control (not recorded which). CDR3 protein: CASSSMGPAGVQETQYF. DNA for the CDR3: TGTGCCAGCAGCTCAATGGGTCCAGCGGGGGTCCAAGAGACCCAGTACTTC. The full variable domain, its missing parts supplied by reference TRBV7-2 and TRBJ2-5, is GAGVSQSPSNKVTEKGKDVELRCDPISGHTALYWYRQSLGQGLEFLIYFQGNSAPDKSGLPSDRFSAERTGGSVSTLTIQRTQQEDSAVYLCASSSMGPAGVQETQYFGPGTRLLVL.